Sequencing of this T cell receptor beta chain was carried out in a study of identical twins. Overall study results and limits: Partly confounded zero-insertion analyses could result from invariant MAIT and iNKT cells. Researchers reported weaker excess twin sharing in beta out-of-frame sequences. Models underestimated out-of-frame TCR alpha sharing in monozygotic twins.

CDR3 length equals 22 residues. The germline gives CDR1 MGHRA, CDR2 YSYEKL. After removal of 0 bases from V and 0 bases from J, the junction contained 20 bases not matched to a gene. On this clonotype: The antigen remains unidentified.

Each CDR3 protein is one row after TCRdb ran MiXCR on the 5' RACE reads. The sample records 450,000 or so distinct CDR3 sequences, about 14% being singletons. These data were also filed under a second study, of yellow fever vaccine responses in identical twins. From that report: Twins reportedly showed a vaccine T cell response that seemed partly convergent and partly personalized.

The chain uses TRBV4-1 and TRBJ2-4; TRBD2 aligns across 7 bases. This receptor was obtained from a woman in her late teens or twenties in good health. The sample was CD4+ T cells sorted from blood. CDR3 in amino acids: CASSQDLAPGASGQLAKNIQYF. The DNA for the CDR3 is TGCGCCAGCAGCCAAGATCTCGCCCCCGGGGCTAGCGGACAACTAGCCAAAAACATTCAGTACTTC.